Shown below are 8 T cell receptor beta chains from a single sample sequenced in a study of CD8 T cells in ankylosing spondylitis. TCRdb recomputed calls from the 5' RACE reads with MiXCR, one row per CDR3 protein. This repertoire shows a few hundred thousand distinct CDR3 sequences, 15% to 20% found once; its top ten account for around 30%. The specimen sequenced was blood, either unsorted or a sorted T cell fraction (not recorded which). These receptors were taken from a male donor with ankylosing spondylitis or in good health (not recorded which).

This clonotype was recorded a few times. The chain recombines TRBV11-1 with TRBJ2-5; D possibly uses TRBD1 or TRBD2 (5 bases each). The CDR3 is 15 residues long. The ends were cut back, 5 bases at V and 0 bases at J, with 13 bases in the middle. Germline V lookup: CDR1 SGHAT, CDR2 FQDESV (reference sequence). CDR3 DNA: TGTGCCAGCAGCGGATGGGACGGAAACCAAGAGACCCAGTACTTC. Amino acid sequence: CASSGWDGNQETQYF.

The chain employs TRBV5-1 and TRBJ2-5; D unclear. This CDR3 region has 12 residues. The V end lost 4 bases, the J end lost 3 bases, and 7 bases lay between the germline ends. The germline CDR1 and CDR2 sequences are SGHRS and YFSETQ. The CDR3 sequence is CASSPDEETQYF. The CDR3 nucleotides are TGCGCCAGCAGCCCCGATGAAGAGACCCAGTACTTC.

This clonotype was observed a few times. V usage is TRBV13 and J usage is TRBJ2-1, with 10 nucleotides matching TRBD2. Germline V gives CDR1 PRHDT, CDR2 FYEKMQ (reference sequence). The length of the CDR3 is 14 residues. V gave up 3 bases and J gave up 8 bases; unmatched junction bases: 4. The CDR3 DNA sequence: TGTGCCAGCAGCTTCTGGACTAGCGGCGATGAGCAGTTCTTC. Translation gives CASSFWTSGDEQFF.

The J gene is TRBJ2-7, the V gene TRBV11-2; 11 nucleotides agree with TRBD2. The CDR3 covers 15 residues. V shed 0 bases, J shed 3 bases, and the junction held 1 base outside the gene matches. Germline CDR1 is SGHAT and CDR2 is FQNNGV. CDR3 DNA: TGTGCCAGCAGCTTAGATGGGACTAGCGGCTACGAGCAGTACTTC. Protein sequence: CASSLDGTSGYEQYF. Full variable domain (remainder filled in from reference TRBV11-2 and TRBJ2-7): EAGVAQSPRYKIIEKRQSVAFWCNPISGHATLYWYQQILGQGPKLLIQFQNNGVVDDSQLPKDRFSAERLKGVDSTLKIQPAKLEDSAVYLCASSLDGTSGYEQYFGPGTRLTVT.

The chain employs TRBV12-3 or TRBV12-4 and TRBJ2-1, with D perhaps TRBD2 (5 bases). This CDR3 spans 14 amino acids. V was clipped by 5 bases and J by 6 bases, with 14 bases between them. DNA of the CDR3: TGTGCCAGCAGTCACGGGGTCCACTCCAATGAGCAGTTCTTC. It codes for CASSHGVHSNEQFF.

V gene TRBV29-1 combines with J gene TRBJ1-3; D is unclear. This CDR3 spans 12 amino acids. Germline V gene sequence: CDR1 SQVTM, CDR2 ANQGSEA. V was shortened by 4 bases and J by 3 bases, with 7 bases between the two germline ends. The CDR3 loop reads CSVVSRGNTIYF. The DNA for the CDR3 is TGCAGCGTTGTGTCGCGTGGAAACACCATATATTTT.

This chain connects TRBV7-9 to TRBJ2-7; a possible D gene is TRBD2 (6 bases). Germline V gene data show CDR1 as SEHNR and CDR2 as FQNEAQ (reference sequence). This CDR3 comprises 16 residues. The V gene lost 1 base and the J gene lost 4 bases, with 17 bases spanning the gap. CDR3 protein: CASSLESGVQRYEQYF. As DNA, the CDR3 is TGTGCCAGCAGCTTAGAGTCGGGGGTCCAGAGGTACGAGCAGTACTTC. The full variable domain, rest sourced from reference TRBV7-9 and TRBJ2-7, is DTGVSQNPRHKITKRGQNVTFRCDPISEHNRLYWYRQTLGQGPEFLTYFQNEAQLEKSRLLSDRFSAERPKGSFSTLEIQRTEQGDSAMYLCASSLESGVQRYEQYFGPGTRLTVT.

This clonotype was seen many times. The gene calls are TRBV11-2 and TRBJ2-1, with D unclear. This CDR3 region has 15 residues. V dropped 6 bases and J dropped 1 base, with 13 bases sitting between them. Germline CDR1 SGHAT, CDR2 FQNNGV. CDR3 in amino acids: CASRESRLSYNEQFF. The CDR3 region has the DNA TGTGCCAGCAGAGAGAGCCGGTTGTCCTACAATGAGCAGTTCTTC.